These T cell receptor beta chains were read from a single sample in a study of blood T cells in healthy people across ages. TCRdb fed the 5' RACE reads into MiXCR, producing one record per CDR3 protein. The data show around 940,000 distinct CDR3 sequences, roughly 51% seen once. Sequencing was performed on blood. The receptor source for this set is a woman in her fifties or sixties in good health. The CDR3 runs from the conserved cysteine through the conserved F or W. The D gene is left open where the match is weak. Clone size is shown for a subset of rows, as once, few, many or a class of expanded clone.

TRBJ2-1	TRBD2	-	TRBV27	CASSSPSGRYNEQFF
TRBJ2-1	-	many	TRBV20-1	CSASREQGQFF
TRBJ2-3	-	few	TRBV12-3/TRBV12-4	CASGQGTDTQYF
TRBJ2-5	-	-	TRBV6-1	CASGERGIQETQYF
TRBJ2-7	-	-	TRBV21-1	CASRITEPGHNYEQYF
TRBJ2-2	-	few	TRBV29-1	CSVKADRYGELFF
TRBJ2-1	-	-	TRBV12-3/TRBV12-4	CASSSRDLQYNEQFF
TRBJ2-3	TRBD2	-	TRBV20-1	CSAGLAGVKNTQYF
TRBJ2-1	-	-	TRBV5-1	CASNGRVEQFF
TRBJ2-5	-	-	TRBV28	CASNKAEPWETQYF
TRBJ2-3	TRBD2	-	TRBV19	CASSPKGLANTDTQYF
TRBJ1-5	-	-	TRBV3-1	CASSVGTYSNQPQHF
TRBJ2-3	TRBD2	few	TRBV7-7	CASSPAGTSPQYF
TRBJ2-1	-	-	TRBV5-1	CASSLEREVRNEQFF
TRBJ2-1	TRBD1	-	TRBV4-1	CASSQGTGAFNERFF
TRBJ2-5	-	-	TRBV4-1	CASSQGPGGGQGTQYF
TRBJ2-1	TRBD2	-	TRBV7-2	CASSPAGTRNEQFF
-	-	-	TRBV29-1	CSVEAEIPYNEQYF
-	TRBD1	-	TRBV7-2	CASSPLSTGTGFYEQYF
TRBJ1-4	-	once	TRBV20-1	CSAHVTNEKLFF
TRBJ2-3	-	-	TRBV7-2	CASSPRLASSTDTQYF
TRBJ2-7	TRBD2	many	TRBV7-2	CASSWTRIYEQYF
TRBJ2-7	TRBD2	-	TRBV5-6	CANSFAAGGDEQYF
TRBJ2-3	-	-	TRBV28	CASSSPGLGGGWTQYF
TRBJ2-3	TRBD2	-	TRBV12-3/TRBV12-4	CASSLGTSEPLSSTDTQYF
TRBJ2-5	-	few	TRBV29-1	CSVTPISYNQETQYF